This T cell receptor (beta chain) was obtained from a study of blood T cell repertoires in COVID-19. Study-level information: COVID-19 samples from acute and convalescent phases originated in the United States, Italy and Spain.

Those enrolled, adults aged 18 to 89 years, came from roughly 23 US areas. Assignment of participants to cohorts was predicated upon participant-reported clinical history. In the original analysis: For nucleated cells, counts were estimated from reference gene primer amplification. The method was immunoSEQ multiplex PCR; TCRdb's version includes in-frame clones alone and lacks a portion of them. V and J calls and clone size come straight from that table; D and trimming were deduced from the DNA. The sample contains around 300,000 clones, roughly 90% of which appear only once. Germline-derived CDR1 and CDR2 are SNHLY and FYNNEI. The CDR3 has 13 amino acids. Trimming pared 6 bases from V and 7 bases from J, leaving 13 bases between.

The rearrangement uses TRBV2 and TRBJ2-1; D is perhaps TRBD1 (6 bases). The TCR comes from a woman aged 18 to 35 with acute COVID-19. The sample comprised PBMCs or T cells enriched from blood (not recorded which). The CDR3 DNA follows: TGTGCCAGCAGACTACAGGGCTTAAATGAGCAGTTCTTC. Translating gives CASRLQGLNEQFF.